This TCR beta chain derives from a study of T cells after yellow fever vaccination. As for the study in general: Fractions with few cells were prepared using SMART-Seq v4 Ultra Low Input.

TCRdb re-called the 5' RACE reads through MiXCR, storing one row per CDR3 protein. The sample lists a few hundred thousand distinct CDR3 sequences, 3% to 4.5% occurring once. Regarding the study as a whole: From the bulk population, abundant clonotypes could contaminate and appear within FACS-sorted repertoires. It was a weaker secondary response, yet one that peaked faster, at day 5 versus 15. Post-booster repertoires again held most primary-vaccination clones (about 95% CD4, 75% to 90% CD8).

Regarding this clonotype: Its antigen is not identified.

The sequence derives from a man between 18 and 35 years old who received the YFV17D yellow fever vaccine. The sample here was PBMCs, taken 5 days after the yellow fever booster vaccination.

The CDR3 region is CASSEGGNTIYF. The CDR3 bases are TGTGCCAGCTCCGAAGGGGGAAACACCATATATTTT. The rearrangement joins TRBV7-2 to TRBJ1-3; D ambiguous. With 8 bases removed from V and 4 bases from J, the gap between germline ends came to 9 bases. Germline lookup yields CDR1 SGHTA and CDR2 FQGNSA. CDR3 size: 12 residues.